This T cell receptor (beta chain) was sequenced in a study of cytomegalovirus exposure and HLA in healthy donors. General study findings and limits: In a later analysis, TCR beta V- and J-gene trimming showed a link to a missense DCLRE1C variant. Earlier findings revealed that most TCR beta V segments proved productive either about 87% or about 30% of the time. A later analysis associated 15,000 or so TCR beta sequences with HLA alleles at a 0.05 false discovery rate.

Losses at the gene ends were 4 bases for V and 5 bases for J; bases not matched to a gene: 4. This CDR3 has 16 amino acids. The germline CDR1 and CDR2 sequences are SGDLS and YYNGEE. A multiplex PCR was run with 60 Vbeta primers and 13 Jbeta primers. Assay used: immunoSEQ multiplex PCR; TCRdb lists only in-frame clones, some missing. The sample includes 200,000 to 250,000 clones, roughly 80% of them seen just once. With respect to this clone: Its antigen is as yet unknown.

Sequencing used PBMCs. J is TRBJ2-3 and V is TRBV9, with 16 nucleotides matching TRBD2. The source of this sequence is a woman in her forties in good health and CMV-seropositive. This CDR3 is CASSPGLAGGLDTQYF. CDR3 DNA sequence: TGTGCCAGCAGCCCGGGACTAGCGGGGGGGCTAGATACGCAGTATTTT.